These 10 T cell receptor beta chains share one sample of origin, sequenced in a study of T cell responses to AZD1222 COVID-19 vaccine. Data came from immunoSEQ multiplex PCR; TCRdb stores just in-frame clones and leaves some out. The sample lists some 130,000 clones, 70% to 90% seen once, with roughly 7.3% in the top ten. The sequenced sample was peripheral blood, obtained on day 0 of AZD1222 vaccination. These receptors were taken from an adult in good health.

The chain recombines TRBV5-1 with TRBJ1-1; D remains unclear. Deletions cut 6 bases from V and 1 base from J, with 7 bases between. The CDR3 spans 12 residues. The germline gives CDR1 SGHRS, CDR2 YFSETQ. The CDR3 nucleotides are TGCGCCAGCAAGGAGCCGAACACTGAAGCTTTCTTT. This codes for CASKEPNTEAFF. The full variable domain, rest sourced from reference TRBV5-1 and TRBJ1-1, is KAGVTQTPRYLIKTRGQQVTLSCSPISGHRSVSWYQQTPGQGLQFLFEYFSETQRNKGNFPGRFSGRQFSNSRSEMNVSTLELGDSALYLCASKEPNTEAFFGQGTRLTVV.

The V gene is TRBV10-3, the J gene TRBJ1-4; D is ambiguous. V lost 4 bases and J lost 8, with 8 bases in between. This CDR3 spans 12 amino acids. The germline V gene has CDR1 ENHRY and CDR2 SYGVKD. In nucleotides, the CDR3 is TGTGCCATCAGTGCGGGGTCGGAAAAACTGTTTTTT. This translates into CAISAGSEKLFF.

The chain uses TRBV2 and TRBJ2-7; 9 nucleotides line up with TRBD1. The trim removed 2 bases at V and 0 bases at J, leaving 5 bases unmatched. The CDR3 is 16 amino acids. The germline V gene has CDR1 SNHLY and CDR2 FYNNEI. The DNA of the CDR3 is TGTGCCAGCAGTGAACCCGGGACAGGGCCCTCCTACGAGCAGTACTTC. Amino acids: CASSEPGTGPSYEQYF. The variable domain in full, completed from reference TRBV2 and TRBJ2-7, reads EPEVTQTPSHQVTQMGQEVILRCVPISNHLYFYWYRQILGQKVEFLVSFYNNEISEKSEIFDDQFSVERPDGSNFTLKIRSTKLEDSAMYFCASSEPGTGPSYEQYFGPGTRLTVT.

This clone was observed a handful of times. J is TRBJ2-7 and V is TRBV19; 10 positions match TRBD2. Germline trimming cut 5 bases from V and 2 bases from J; bases unmatched to any gene: 9. The CDR3 totals 16 residues. CDR1 LNHDA and CDR2 SQIVND come from the germline V gene (reference sequence). The CDR3 spells CASSPPGLAPTYEQYF. The DNA for the CDR3 is TGTGCCAGTAGTCCCCCGGGACTAGCGCCGACCTACGAGCAGTACTTC.

The chain has TRBV11-2 and TRBJ1-2; D unclear. Trimming removed 1 base at V and 1 base at J, with 10 bases between. CDR3 length: 15 residues. Germline V gene sequence: CDR1 SGHAT, CDR2 FQNNGV. Here the CDR3 DNA reads TGTGCCAGCAGCTTAGGTCGGGGATTTAACTATGGCTACACCTTC. As protein: CASSLGRGFNYGYTF.

The count of this clone is one. The chain uses TRBV5-6 and TRBJ1-6, with 8 bases identical to TRBD1. The length of the CDR3 is 14 residues. Germline V gene data show CDR1 as SGHDT and CDR2 as YYEEEE. J gave up 10 bases and V 4 bases, and 7 bases lay outside the gene matches. For the CDR3, the DNA is TGTGCCAGCAGCGACGGACAGGGCGGATCACCCCTCCACTTT. This encodes CASSDGQGGSPLHF.

This chain links TRBV20-1 with TRBJ1-1; D is ambiguous. Looked up from germline, CDR1 is DFQATT and CDR2 is SNEGSKA (reference sequence). V was shortened by 4 bases and J by 7 bases, with 4 bases between the two germline ends. CDR3 size: 9 residues. Here the CDR3 DNA reads TGCAGTGCTATTAGTGAAGCTTTCTTT. It is translated as CSAISEAFF.

The CDR3 region has the DNA TGCGCCAGCAGTCCCCAGACCGGAAACACCATATATTTT. Its protein is CASSPQTGNTIYF. V usage is TRBV5-1 and J usage is TRBJ1-3; D is ambiguous. Germline V gives CDR1 SGHRS, CDR2 YFSETQ. V was cut by 5 bases and J by 4 bases, with 10 bases left in between. This CDR3 spans 13 amino acids.

This sequence joins TRBV5-8 and TRBJ2-7; D may correspond to TRBD1 or TRBD2 (5 bases each). CDR3 length: 15 amino acids. The ends were cut back, 3 bases at V and 2 bases at J, with 15 bases in the middle. Germline V gene lookup returns CDR1 SGHTS and CDR2 YDEGEE. CDR3 protein: CASSSEQVGAYEQYF. Here the CDR3 DNA reads TGTGCCAGCAGCTCAGAACAGGTGGGGGCCTACGAGCAGTACTTC.

This chain connects TRBV7-9 to TRBJ1-2, with no clear D. The CDR3 extends over 11 amino acids. From germline, CDR1 is SEHNR and CDR2 FQNEAQ (reference sequence). The V and J ends lost 6 bases and 13 bases respectively, with 15 bases between them. CDR3 DNA sequence: TGTGCCAGCAGTCCCTCGTCCCACACCACCTTC. This sequence encodes CASSPSSHTTF.